The following is a T cell receptor (beta chain) sequence with its context. Its target is not known. Use of 60 Vbeta and 13 Jbeta primers characterized the PCR. Clones were read by immunoSEQ multiplex PCR, and TCRdb kept only the in-frame ones, dropping some. The sample lists some 110,000 clones; 60% to 80% were seen once. The data stem from a study of cytomegalovirus exposure and HLA in healthy donors. Study context: HLA-typed donors contributed 80 million to 85 million unique TCRs, which were held in an early data release. General observations from the study: Indistinguishable V segments, including TRBV6-2 and TRBV6-3, were excluded. A later analysis associated around 17,000 TCR beta sequences with HLA alleles at a 0.05 false discovery rate.

Donors were nominally healthy when sampled, though unrecorded immune exposures were likely. The CDR3 sequence is 13 residues long. Between the trimmed V and J ends, which lost 5 bases and 6 bases, there was a span of 14 bases. Germline loops: CDR1 SGHRS, CDR2 YFSETQ. This chain connects TRBV5-1 to TRBJ1-1; tentative D call: TRBD1 (6 bases). Sequenced sample: PBMCs. This TCR was sampled from a man aged 25-45 years in good health and CMV-seronegative. The CDR3 loop is CASSSQGSAEAFF. DNA of the CDR3: TGCGCCAGCAGTTCACAGGGCTCCGCTGAAGCTTTCTTT.